These T cell receptor beta chains were read from a single sample in a study of blood T cell repertoires in COVID-19. Sequenced by immunoSEQ multiplex PCR; TCRdb stores in-frame clones only, minus some. The sample lists 11,000 to 15,000 clones, 80% to 90% occurring once. Sequencing input: peripheral blood. The receptor source for this set is a human donor in a cohort sampled during active COVID-19. Each CDR3 is given with its conserved first and last residue. D genes are given only for firm matches.

V: TRBV6-2/TRBV6-3; D: TRBD2; J: TRBJ2-7; CDR3: CASSYLGLAGEGAYEQYF
V: TRBV6-5; D: .; J: TRBJ2-5; CDR3: CASTIGQNQETQYF
V: TRBV7-9; D: .; J: TRBJ1-1; CDR3: CASSLVVTEAFF
V: TRBV19; D: TRBD1; J: TRBJ1-5; CDR3: CASSPGQGDQPQHF
V: TRBV13; D: .; J: TRBJ1-1; CDR3: CASSPTGSRATEAFF
V: TRBV7-2; D: TRBD2; J: TRBJ2-1; CDR3: CASSLPRRTSGKYNEQFF
V: TRBV7-3; D: TRBD2; J: TRBJ2-1; CDR3: CASSLEASGAYNEQFF
V: TRBV5-6; D: .; J: TRBJ2-1; CDR3: CASSLGEGDLGWDEQFF
V: TRBV5-1; D: TRBD2; J: TRBJ2-1; CDR3: CASSSKTSGGEQFF
V: TRBV27; D: TRBD1; J: TRBJ1-5; CDR3: CASSLSGQNSNQPQHF
V: TRBV10-2; D: TRBD1; J: TRBJ1-1; CDR3: CASTGQGANTEAFF
V: TRBV7-9; D: .; J: TRBJ1-5; CDR3: CASSSEAALWIQPQHF
V: TRBV28; D: TRBD2; J: TRBJ2-7; CDR3: CASSLGLAGAAVYEQYF
V: TRBV27; D: .; J: TRBJ2-7; CDR3: CASSLRAYYEQYF
V: TRBV4-1; D: TRBD1; J: TRBJ1-1; CDR3: CASSQAGTDNTEAFF
V: TRBV7-7; D: .; J: TRBJ2-3; CDR3: CASSLGGQGDTQYF
V: TRBV5-4; D: TRBD1; J: TRBJ2-3; CDR3: CASSRQGATDTQYF
V: TRBV12-3/TRBV12-4; D: TRBD2; J: TRBJ2-5; CDR3: CASSVSGTETQYF
V: TRBV19; D: TRBD2; J: TRBJ2-1; CDR3: CASSILGEGEQFF
V: TRBV2; D: TRBD2; J: TRBJ2-7; CDR3: CASREESGSASYEQYF
V: TRBV9; D: .; J: TRBJ1-1; CDR3: CASSGKMNTEAFF
V: TRBV28; D: .; J: TRBJ1-1; CDR3: CASRESKRVEAFF
V: TRBV6-5; D: TRBD2; J: TRBJ2-1; CDR3: CASGAGVYNEQFF
V: TRBV9; D: .; J: TRBJ1-2; CDR3: CASSALSQGEGGYTF
V: TRBV29-1; D: .; J: TRBJ2-1; CDR3: CSVTSAGRFGQFF
V: TRBV27; D: .; J: TRBJ2-6; CDR3: CASSLKLALSGANVLTF
V: TRBV3-1/TRBV3-2; D: .; J: TRBJ1-2; CDR3: CASSQDYERGYTF
V: TRBV11-3; D: .; J: TRBJ1-1; CDR3: CASSFAENTEAFF
V: TRBV3-1/TRBV3-2; D: TRBD1; J: TRBJ1-4; CDR3: CASSSYRGANEKLFF
V: TRBV12-3/TRBV12-4; D: .; J: TRBJ1-2; CDR3: CASSFSKAGGYTF
V: TRBV4-2; D: .; J: TRBJ1-1; CDR3: CASSQAAPGQYFNTEAFF
V: TRBV9; D: .; J: TRBJ2-3; CDR3: CASSVRGEPSTDTQYF
V: TRBV20-1; D: TRBD1; J: TRBJ1-1; CDR3: CSASGQGAWNTEAFF
V: TRBV7-3; D: .; J: TRBJ1-1; CDR3: CASSFGLGPNTEAFF
V: TRBV6-5; D: TRBD2; J: TRBJ2-1; CDR3: CASSSRGGEIYNEQFF
V: TRBV12-3/TRBV12-4; D: TRBD1; J: TRBJ1-1; CDR3: CASSLEGAAFF
V: TRBV2; D: .; J: TRBJ1-2; CDR3: CASSIGQHYGYTF
V: TRBV25-1; D: .; J: TRBJ1-2; CDR3: CASTKGGDDYGYTF
V: TRBV6-5; D: .; J: TRBJ2-3; CDR3: CASRRDSSTDTQYF
V: TRBV18; D: .; J: TRBJ2-2; CDR3: CASSPPSRGRSGTGELFF
V: TRBV2; D: TRBD1; J: TRBJ2-5; CDR3: CASSEETGAPGTQYF
V: TRBV10-3; D: .; J: TRBJ1-3; CDR3: CAISEGGISGNTIYF
V: TRBV28; D: .; J: TRBJ2-7; CDR3: CASSSSFSYEQYF
V: TRBV18; D: .; J: TRBJ1-1; CDR3: CASSPGGGGTEAFF
V: TRBV3-1/TRBV3-2; D: .; J: TRBJ1-2; CDR3: CASSLDSLYGYTF
V: TRBV5-1; D: .; J: TRBJ2-2; CDR3: CASSQLQGSGELFF
V: TRBV25-1; D: TRBD1; J: TRBJ2-3; CDR3: CASSARDRGYTDTQYF
V: TRBV2; D: .; J: TRBJ2-6; CDR3: CASGGPRGLTF
V: TRBV7-9; D: TRBD1; J: TRBJ2-3; CDR3: CASSLGQGESTDTQYF
V: TRBV7-8; D: TRBD2; J: TRBJ2-5; CDR3: CASGRGAPQETQYF
V: TRBV6-5; D: .; J: TRBJ1-1; CDR3: CASRAGGGSTEAFF
V: TRBV7-2; D: .; J: TRBJ2-3; CDR3: CASSLERAGSSTDTQYF
V: TRBV3-1/TRBV3-2; D: TRBD1; J: TRBJ2-3; CDR3: CASSQGQGSTDTQYF
V: TRBV4-2; D: TRBD2; J: TRBJ2-1; CDR3: CASSQARASGGLSSYNEQFF
V: TRBV7-2; D: .; J: TRBJ2-2; CDR3: CASSLAREVRTEVF
V: TRBV6-2/TRBV6-3; D: .; J: TRBJ2-7; CDR3: CASSYSGRLAEQYF
V: TRBV7-3; D: TRBD2; J: TRBJ2-5; CDR3: CASSPSSGGPKTQYF
V: TRBV5-4; D: TRBD1; J: TRBJ1-2; CDR3: CASSASGQGIYGYTF
V: TRBV5-6; D: .; J: TRBJ1-5; CDR3: CASSADSLASYQPQHF
V: TRBV27; D: .; J: TRBJ1-1; CDR3: CASSLSGDTEAFF